The 31 T cell receptor beta chains below come from one sample, sequenced in a study of cytomegalovirus exposure and HLA in healthy donors. The PCR had 60 Vbeta and 13 Jbeta primers. Sequencing used immunoSEQ multiplex PCR; TCRdb keeps in-frame clones, though not all of them. The repertoire holds some 150,000 clones, with approximately 78% as singletons. Input material: PBMCs. The receptors shown here come from a woman in her 40s in good health and CMV-seropositive.

The chain links TRBV6-5 to TRBJ2-7, with 7 bases fitting TRBD1. With 5 bases clipped from V and 4 bases from J, the junction kept 11 bases outside the gene matches. This CDR3 has 15 amino acids. Per germline, CDR1 MNHEY and CDR2 SVGAGI. In DNA form, the CDR3 reads TGTGCCAGCAGTGTGGCCTTAGGGGGCGGGTACGAGCAGTACTTC. Translation: CASSVALGGGYEQYF.

V and J are TRBV5-1 and TRBJ2-3, with D unclear. Germline-derived CDR1 and CDR2 are SGHRS and YFSETQ. The CDR3 runs 15 residues. V gave up 0 bases and J gave up 8 bases, with 16 bases separating them. CDR3 amino acids: CASSLANIEGGTQYF. In nucleotides, the CDR3 is TGCGCCAGCAGCTTGGCTAACATAGAAGGCGGTACGCAGTATTTT.

The chain employs TRBV9 and TRBJ1-1, with a tentative D call TRBD1 (6 bases). Trimming cost V 2 bases and J 0 bases, with 14 bases left between them. The germline V gene has CDR1 SGDLS and CDR2 YYNGEE. This CDR3 spans 16 amino acids. The CDR3 reads CASSVATGFLNTEAFF. CDR3 DNA sequence: TGTGCCAGCAGCGTTGCTACAGGGTTTTTGAACACTGAAGCTTTCTTT.

The chain carries TRBV5-1 and TRBJ2-1; 7 nucleotides match TRBD1. Germline CDR1 reads SGHRS; CDR2 reads YFSETQ. The CDR3 has 14 residues. With 2 bases clipped from V and 4 bases from J, the junction kept 3 bases outside the gene matches. The CDR3 DNA reads as TGCGCCAGCAGCTTCTGGACAGGTTACAATGAGCAGTTCTTC. Translating it yields CASSFWTGYNEQFF.

The chain joins TRBV4-3 to TRBJ2-1; TRBD1 aligns across 7 bases. J lost 7 bases, V lost 1 base, and 10 bases had no gene match. CDR1 LGHNA and CDR2 YSLEER come from the germline V gene. CDR3 length: 16 residues. Here the CDR3 DNA reads TGCGCCAGCAGCCAAGGAACCGGGACAGACACGAATGAGCAGTTCTTC. Translated, it gives CASSQGTGTDTNEQFF.

The rearrangement links TRBV5-1 to TRBJ2-1; 8 nucleotides agree with TRBD1. The CDR3 runs 16 residues. Unmatched junction bases numbered 12, after V lost 4 bases and J lost 6 bases. The V gene's germline CDR1 is SGHRS and CDR2 YFSETQ. Written as DNA, the CDR3 is TGCGCCAGCAGCCTACTGAACAGGGGGATAGGCAATGAGCAGTTCTTC. This translates into CASSLLNRGIGNEQFF.

This clone was detected a few times. The chain joins TRBV12-1 to TRBJ2-7; TRBD2 is taken as the D call from the table, unchecked against the DNA. TRBV12-1 is noted as a pseudogene. The CDR3 is 16 amino acids. CDR3 protein: CASSFAAGGPSYEQYF. Written as DNA, the CDR3 is TGTGCCAGCAGCTTTGCGGCCGGGGGGCCGAGCTACGAGCAGTACTTC.

This clone has more than one count but fewer than ten. The chain couples TRBV28 to TRBJ2-7, with TRBD2 matching 9 bases. Germline V gene sequence: CDR1 MDHEN, CDR2 SYDVKM. The V gene end was trimmed by 4 bases and the J gene end by 1 base; junction bases not matched to a gene: 5. The CDR3 has 15 residues. The CDR3: CASSYSAGGSYEQYF. The DNA for the CDR3 is TGTGCCAGCAGTTATAGCGCGGGAGGGTCCTACGAGCAGTACTTC.

This clone was counted a few times. This CDR3 reads CASSWDRGMNTEAFF. For the CDR3, the DNA is TGTGCCAGCAGTTGGGACAGGGGAATGAACACTGAAGCTTTCTTT. The chain links TRBV6-1 to TRBJ1-1; the match to TRBD1 covers 10 bases. The germline gives CDR1 MNHNS, CDR2 SASEGT. After removal of 5 bases from V and 0 bases from J, the junction contained 3 bases not matched to a gene. This CDR3 is built from 15 residues.

The V call is TRBV6-1, the J call TRBJ1-6; 8 bases align to TRBD1. Germline V gene sequence: CDR1 MNHNS, CDR2 SASEGT. This CDR3 is 15 amino acids long. The V segment lost 10 bases and the J segment 4 bases; nucleotides outside the gene matches: 9. The DNA for the CDR3 is TGTGCCACCGAGACAGGGGAAATTTATAATTCACCCCTCCACTTT. Amino acids: CATETGEIYNSPLHF.

The chain recombines TRBV27 with TRBJ2-2; 11 positions agree with TRBD2. This CDR3 has 15 residues. V trimming: 2 bases; J trimming: 6 bases; junction bases outside the gene matches: 2. Germline CDR1 is MNHEY and CDR2 is SMNVEV (reference sequence). In DNA, the CDR3 is TGTGCCAGCAGTTTAAAGACTAGCGGGGCCGGGGAGCTGTTTTTT. Residues: CASSLKTSGAGELFF.

The V call is TRBV5-1, the J call TRBJ2-7; D may be TRBD2 (5 bases). V gave up 4 bases and J gave up 5 bases, with 19 bases separating them. Per the germline V gene, CDR1 is SGHRS and CDR2 is YFSETQ. The CDR3 is 15 amino acids. CDR3 DNA: TGCGCCAGCAGCCTGACCGGACTCCAAACCCACGAGCAGTACTTC. Residues: CASSLTGLQTHEQYF.

This chain uses TRBV9 with TRBJ1-4, with 10 bases that match TRBD1. V dropped 2 bases and J dropped 8; count of bases not matched to a gene: 6. Germline-derived CDR1 and CDR2 are SGDLS and YYNGEE. The CDR3 is 15 amino acids. This CDR3 is CASSVTDRGSEKLFF. CDR3 DNA sequence: TGTGCCAGCAGCGTGACGGACAGGGGGAGCGAAAAACTGTTTTTT.

The V call is TRBV6-5, the J call TRBJ1-2, with 8 bases aligning to TRBD1. Germline loops: CDR1 MNHEY, CDR2 SVGAGI. CDR3 length equals 14 residues. The V and J ends lost 11 bases and 8 bases, in that order; junction bases with no gene match: 16. The CDR3 coding sequence is TGTGCCGGGGTATCCGGACAGGGAGTACGGGGCTACACCTTC. Protein: CAGVSGQGVRGYTF.

With regard to this clone: The same CDR3 arises from other DNA sequences in this sample as well. J is TRBJ2-7 and V is TRBV14, with TRBD2 matching 9 bases. CDR1 and CDR2 from the germline V gene are SGHDN and FVKESK. Trimming cost V 1 base and J 7 bases; bases outside gene matches: 8. There are 15 residues in the CDR3. This chain's CDR3 is CASSQGLAGRGEQYF. The CDR3, as DNA: TGTGCCAGCAGCCAAGGTCTAGCGGGACGTGGGGAGCAGTACTTC.

This chain links TRBV6-5 with TRBJ1-4, with 10 positions matching TRBD1. V gave up 0 bases and J gave up 13 bases; unmatched junction bases: 8. Germline V gives CDR1 MNHEY, CDR2 SVGAGI. The CDR3 is made up of 15 amino acids. The CDR3 sequence: CASSYSADRGQVLFF. In DNA form, the CDR3 reads TGTGCCAGCAGTTACTCGGCCGACAGGGGGCAGGTACTGTTTTTT.

This clone was observed a single time. The chain uses TRBV6-1 and TRBJ1-1; D may be TRBD1 (5 bases). The CDR3 runs to 15 residues. The germline V and J ends were trimmed by 1 base and 5 bases, with 14 bases remaining between them. Germline V gene lookup returns CDR1 MNHNS and CDR2 SASEGT. CDR3 sequence reads: CASSEDRGRGTEAFF. The CDR3 DNA reads as TGTGCCAGCAGTGAAGATCGGGGACGGGGGACTGAAGCTTTCTTT.

Only one count was recorded for this clone. J is TRBJ1-2 and V is TRBV28; TRBD1 aligns across 8 bases. V gave up 5 bases and J gave up 8 bases; unmatched junction bases: 4. From germline, CDR1 is MDHEN and CDR2 SYDVKM. CDR3 size: 12 residues. CDR3 DNA sequence: TGTGCCAGCAGTCACGGACAGGGAGGCTACACCTTC. Translation: CASSHGQGGYTF.

This clone came up a few times. This chain connects TRBV7-3 to TRBJ2-1; TRBD2 aligns across 13 bases. From germline, CDR1 is SGHTA and CDR2 FQGTGA. J gave up 8 bases and V 5 bases, and 12 bases lay outside the gene matches. This CDR3 comprises 17 residues. The CDR3 protein is CASSPTLLAGGPHEQFF. The CDR3 DNA reads as TGTGCCAGCAGCCCGACACTACTAGCGGGAGGGCCTCATGAGCAGTTCTTC.

The CDR3, as DNA: TGTGCCAGCAGTTACTCTCAGGGGGGCTATGGCTACACCTTC. Its protein product is CASSYSQGGYGYTF. The rearrangement joins TRBV6-5 to TRBJ1-2; 7 positions agree with TRBD1. V trimming: 0 bases; J trimming: 4 bases; junction bases outside the gene matches: 2. The CDR3 spans 14 residues. Germline CDR1 reads MNHEY; CDR2 reads SVGAGI.

This clone was found a few times. J is TRBJ1-4 and V is TRBV6-6, with D tentatively TRBD1 (6 bases). Trimming removed 9 bases at V and 4 bases at J, with 12 bases between. There are 13 residues in the CDR3. The germline V gene has CDR1 MNHNY and CDR2 SVGAGI (reference sequence). The chain's CDR3 is CASRTELNEKLFF. The CDR3 region has the DNA TGTGCCAGTAGGACAGAGCTTAATGAAAAACTGTTTTTT.

The chain employs TRBV19 and TRBJ1-4; no clear D. Per the germline V gene, CDR1 is LNHDA and CDR2 is SQIVND (reference sequence). CDR3 length: 16 amino acids. Trimming left V 5 bases short and J 7 bases short, with 20 bases between. The CDR3, as DNA: TGTGCCAGTAGTCCTTCCGGCGGGGTTCTAGGTGAAAAACTGTTTTTT. Protein product: CASSPSGGVLGEKLFF.

This clone was detected only a few times. This chain uses TRBV12-5 with TRBJ2-1; D unclear. The V end lost 1 base, the J end lost 8 bases, and 9 bases lay between the germline ends. The germline V gene has CDR1 LGHNT and CDR2 FRNRAP. This CDR3 is built from 13 residues. CDR3 nucleotide sequence: TGTGCTAGTGGTTTGGCCTATGCGGATGAGCAGTTCTTC. Residues: CASGLAYADEQFF. Full variable domain (remainder filled in from reference TRBV12-5 and TRBJ2-1): DARVTQTPRHKVTEMGQEVTMRCQPILGHNTVFWYRQTMMQGLELLAYFRNRAPLDDSGMPKDRFSAEMPDATLATLKIQPSEPRDSAVYFCASGLAYADEQFFGPGTRLTVL.

This chain uses TRBV2 with TRBJ2-1; the match to TRBD2 covers 7 bases. This CDR3 region has 13 residues. Germline CDR1 reads SNHLY; CDR2 reads FYNNEI. With 7 bases clipped from V and 5 bases from J, the junction kept 5 bases outside the gene matches. DNA of the CDR3: TGTGCCAGCAAAACTAGCGTAAACAATGAGCAGTTCTTC. It codes for CASKTSVNNEQFF.

The chain recombines TRBV28 with TRBJ2-5; D is perhaps TRBD2 (7 bases). The J call may be incorrect, as the DNA end agrees better with TRBJ2-7. The CDR3 is 19 residues long. In germline, CDR1 is MDHEN, CDR2 SYDVKM. CDR3 coding DNA: TGTGCCAGCAGACCTGGATTAGACGGGAGGCAGGGGTTTCCCTACGAGCAGTACTTC. Encoded protein: CASRPGLDGRQGFPYEQYF.

J is TRBJ2-7 and V is TRBV7-2; possibly TRBD1 for D (6 bases). Trimming took 4 bases from V and 7 from J, leaving 17 bases between them. The CDR3 sequence is 14 residues long. Germline V gene lookup returns CDR1 SGHTA and CDR2 FQGNSA. CDR3 sequence reads: CASSSRKQGPEQYF. CDR3 nucleotide sequence: TGTGCCAGCAGCTCACGCAAACAGGGCCCTGAGCAGTACTTC.

The J gene is TRBJ1-1, the V gene TRBV5-4, with 12 bases identical to TRBD1. The J segment lost 0 bases and the V segment lost 4 bases, leaving 13 bases of the junction unmatched. This CDR3 is built from 19 residues. Germline CDR1 and CDR2: SGHNT and YYREEE (reference sequence). CDR3 amino acids: CASSPGTGGPLPMNTEAFF. CDR3 coding DNA: TGTGCCAGCAGCCCGGGGACAGGGGGCCCGCTTCCGATGAACACTGAAGCTTTCTTT.

The chain carries TRBV9 and TRBJ1-2, with 9 positions matching TRBD1. The CDR3 runs 18 residues. Germline lookup yields CDR1 SGDLS and CDR2 YYNGEE. J gave up 5 bases and V 4 bases, and 18 bases lay outside the gene matches. The CDR3 nucleotides are TGTGCCAGCAGCCCAGTAAACCGGGACAGGGTGTTGTATTATGGCTACACCTTC. Translation: CASSPVNRDRVLYYGYTF.

The V and J genes are TRBV30 and TRBJ1-5, with D possibly being TRBD1 (5 bases). The CDR3 totals 15 residues. The germline V gene encodes CDR1 GTSNPN and CDR2 SVGIG (reference sequence). The V and J ends lost 6 bases and 1 base respectively, with 16 bases between them. In DNA, the CDR3 is TGTGCCTGCCGGAGTAGAAGGGGAAGCAATCAGCCCCAGCATTTT. It yields the protein CACRSRRGSNQPQHF.

This clone came up a few times. The V and J genes are TRBV27 and TRBJ2-3; D ambiguous. CDR1 is MNHEY, CDR2 SMNVEV, per germline (reference sequence). This CDR3 spans 12 amino acids. The germline V and J ends were trimmed by 4 bases and 6 bases, with 8 bases remaining between them. This CDR3 is CASSSETDTQYF. The CDR3 DNA is TGTGCCAGCAGTTCGGAGACGGATACGCAGTATTTT.

The chain couples TRBV4-3 to TRBJ2-5; TRBD1 aligns across 8 bases. Germline loops: CDR1 LGHNA, CDR2 YSLEER. The V gene end was trimmed by 4 bases and the J gene end by 4 bases; junction bases not matched to a gene: 11. This CDR3 has 16 amino acids. This CDR3 reads CASSLTFRGRGETQYF. CDR3 bases: TGCGCCAGCAGCCTAACATTCAGGGGGCGCGGAGAGACCCAGTACTTC.